This T cell receptor beta chain was recorded in a study of blood T cells in healthy people across ages. Then a second PCR, running about 6 to 11 cycles, was carried out with a sample-barcoded 5' primer and a J-beta primer mix. TCRdb redid the calling of the 5' RACE reads with MiXCR, one entry per CDR3 protein. The sample includes 780,000 or so distinct CDR3 sequences, about 53% of them seen just once. The CDR3 has 17 amino acids. CDR1 and CDR2 (germline): MNHEY, SMNVEV (reference sequence). The V and J ends lost 3 bases and 4 bases, in that order; junction bases with no gene match: 14. The sequencing input was blood. The receptor was derived from a man aged 80 or over in good health. This sequence joins TRBV27 and TRBJ1-2, with TRBD1 matching over 7 bases. The DNA of the CDR3 is TGTGCCAGCAGTTTGCAGTTTGCCCCGACAGGGACCTATGGCTACACCTTC. This encodes CASSLQFAPTGTYGYTF.